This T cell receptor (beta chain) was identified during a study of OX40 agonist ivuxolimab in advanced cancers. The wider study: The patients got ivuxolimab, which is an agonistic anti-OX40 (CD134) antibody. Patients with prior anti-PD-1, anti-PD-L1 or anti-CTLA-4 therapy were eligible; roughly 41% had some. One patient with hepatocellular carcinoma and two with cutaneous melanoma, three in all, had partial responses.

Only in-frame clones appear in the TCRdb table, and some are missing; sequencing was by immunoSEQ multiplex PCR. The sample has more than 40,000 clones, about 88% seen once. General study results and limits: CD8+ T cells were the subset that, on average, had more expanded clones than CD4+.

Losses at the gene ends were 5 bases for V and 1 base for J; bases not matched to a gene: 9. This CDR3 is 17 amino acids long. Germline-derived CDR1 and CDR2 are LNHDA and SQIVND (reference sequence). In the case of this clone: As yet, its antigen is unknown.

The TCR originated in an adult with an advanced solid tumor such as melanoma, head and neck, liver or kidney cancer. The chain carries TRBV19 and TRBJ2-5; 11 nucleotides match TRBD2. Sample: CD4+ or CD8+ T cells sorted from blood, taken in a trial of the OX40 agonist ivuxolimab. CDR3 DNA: TGTGCCAGTAGTCCTCGACTAGCGGGAAAACCCCAAGAGACCCAGTACTTC. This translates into CASSPRLAGKPQETQYF.